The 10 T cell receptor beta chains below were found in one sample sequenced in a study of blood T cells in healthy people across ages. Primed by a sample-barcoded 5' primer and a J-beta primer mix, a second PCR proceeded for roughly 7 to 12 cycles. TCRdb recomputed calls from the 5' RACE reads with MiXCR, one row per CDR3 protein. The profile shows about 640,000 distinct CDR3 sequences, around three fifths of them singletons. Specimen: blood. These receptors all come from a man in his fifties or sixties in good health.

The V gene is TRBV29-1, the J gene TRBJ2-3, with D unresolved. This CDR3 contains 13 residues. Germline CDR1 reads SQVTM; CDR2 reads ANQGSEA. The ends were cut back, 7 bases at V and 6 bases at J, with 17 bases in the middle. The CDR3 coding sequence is TGCAGCGCCGAGTGGGGTGGAACTGATACGCAGTATTTT. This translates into CSAEWGGTDTQYF.

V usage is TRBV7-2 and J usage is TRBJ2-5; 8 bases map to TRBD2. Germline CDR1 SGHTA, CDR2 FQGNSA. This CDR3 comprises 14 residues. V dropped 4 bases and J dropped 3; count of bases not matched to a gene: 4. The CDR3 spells CASSSGGGKETQYF. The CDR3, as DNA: TGTGCCAGCAGCTCCGGGGGGGGTAAAGAGACCCAGTACTTC.

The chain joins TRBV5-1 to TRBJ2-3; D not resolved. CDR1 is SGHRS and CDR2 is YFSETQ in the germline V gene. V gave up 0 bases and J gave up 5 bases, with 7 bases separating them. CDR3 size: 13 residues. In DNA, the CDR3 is TGCGCCAGCAGCTTGGCTACAGAAGATACGCAGTATTTT. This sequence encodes CASSLATEDTQYF.

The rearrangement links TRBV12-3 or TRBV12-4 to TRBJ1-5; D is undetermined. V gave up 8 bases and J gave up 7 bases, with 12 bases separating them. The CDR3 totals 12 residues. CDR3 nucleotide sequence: TGTGCCAGCCCCTCCCCTTACCAGCCCCAGCATTTT. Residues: CASPSPYQPQHF.

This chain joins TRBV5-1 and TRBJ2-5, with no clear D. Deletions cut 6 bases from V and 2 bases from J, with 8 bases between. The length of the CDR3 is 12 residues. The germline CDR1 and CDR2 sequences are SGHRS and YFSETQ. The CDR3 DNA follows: TGCGCCAGCACAGCCTCTCAAGAGACCCAGTACTTC. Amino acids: CASTASQETQYF.

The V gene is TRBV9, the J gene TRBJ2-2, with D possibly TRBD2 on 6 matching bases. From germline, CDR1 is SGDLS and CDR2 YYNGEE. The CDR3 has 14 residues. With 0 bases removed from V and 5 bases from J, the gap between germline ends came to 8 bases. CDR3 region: CASSVGGGTGELFF. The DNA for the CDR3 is TGTGCCAGCAGCGTAGGCGGAGGGACCGGGGAGCTGTTTTTT.

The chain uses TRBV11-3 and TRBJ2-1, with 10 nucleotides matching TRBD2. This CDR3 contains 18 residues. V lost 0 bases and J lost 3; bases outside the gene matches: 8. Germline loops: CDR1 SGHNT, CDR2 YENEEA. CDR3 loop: CASSLDAPSGGLYNEQFF. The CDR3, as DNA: TGTGCCAGCAGCTTAGATGCTCCTAGCGGGGGCCTCTACAATGAGCAGTTCTTC.

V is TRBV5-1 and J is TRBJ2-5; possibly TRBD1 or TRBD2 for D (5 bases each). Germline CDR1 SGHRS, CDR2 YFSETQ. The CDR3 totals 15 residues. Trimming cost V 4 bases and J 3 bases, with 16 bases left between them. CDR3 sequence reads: CASSDPRDEKETQYF. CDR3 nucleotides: TGCGCCAGCAGCGACCCCCGGGACGAAAAAGAGACCCAGTACTTC.

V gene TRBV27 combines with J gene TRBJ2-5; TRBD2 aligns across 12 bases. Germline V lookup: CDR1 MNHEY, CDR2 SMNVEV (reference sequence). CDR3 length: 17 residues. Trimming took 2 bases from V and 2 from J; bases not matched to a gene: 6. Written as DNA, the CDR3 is TGTGCCAGCAGTTTAACGTGGACTAGCGGGGATCAAGAGACCCAGTACTTC. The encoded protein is CASSLTWTSGDQETQYF.

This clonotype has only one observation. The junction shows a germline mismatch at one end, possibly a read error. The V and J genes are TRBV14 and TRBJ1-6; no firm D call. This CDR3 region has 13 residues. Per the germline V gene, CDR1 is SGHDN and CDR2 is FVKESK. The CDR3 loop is CASRQVDNSPLHF. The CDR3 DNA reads TGTGCCAGCAGACAAGTCGATAATTCACCCCTCCACTTT.